The 2 T cell receptor beta chains below come from one sample, sequenced in a study of T cells in women clearing cervical HPV infection. Method: immunoSEQ multiplex PCR; TCRdb's copy keeps in-frame clones and lacks some. This table lists about 30,000 clones. Sequenced: blood buffy coat. These TCRs come from a woman aged 18 to 75 with a cervical HPV16 infection that either progressed to CIN3+ or cleared (not recorded which).

Points on this clone: Read coverage stops 3 residues before the CDR3 terminus; the germline J gene supplies the remainder. V and J are TRBV19 and TRBJ1-1; perhaps TRBD1 as D (6 bases). The V gene's germline CDR1 is LNHDA and CDR2 SQIVND (reference sequence). V was clipped by 3 bases and J by 7 bases, with 15 bases between them. CDR3 length: 14 amino acids. The CDR3 DNA, read in part, is TGTGCCAGTAGTATCCACTTCGACAGGAATGAA. It codes for CASSIHFDRNE. The whole CDR3 reads CASSIHFDRNEAFF. Variable domain in full (rest from reference TRBV19 and TRBJ1-1): DGGITQSPKYLFRKEGQNVTLSCEQNLNHDAMYWYRQDPGQGLRLIYYSQIVNDFQKGDIAEGYSVSREKKESFPLTVTSAQKNPTAFYLCASSIHFDRNEAFFGQGTRLTVV.

CDR3 DNA (partial): TGTGCCAGCAGCCCTACGACGGGGGGGCGCCCAGATACG. Its protein is CASSPTTGGRPDT. Given in full, the CDR3 is CASSPTTGGRPDTQYF. This chain joins TRBV6-4 and TRBJ2-3; 8 bases fit TRBD2. Read sequence stops 3 residues before the CDR3 end, and the germline J gene provides the missing end. This CDR3 spans 16 amino acids. V gave up 6 bases and J gave up 4 bases; unmatched junction bases: 12. Germline V CDR1 and CDR2: MRHNA, SNTAGT.